This TCR beta chain appears in the sequencing data of a study of human T cells and chemical hapten exposure. Germline assignment: CDR1 MDHEN and CDR2 SYDVKM. The CDR3 is 12 amino acids. V was clipped by 3 bases and J by 2 bases, with 5 bases between them. How the authors handled the data: The median was roughly 100,000 TCRs per sample, ranging roughly 20,000 to 690,600. TCRdb reprocessed the RACE reads via MiXCR and lists one record per CDR3 protein. TCRdb assigned the V and J calls; the authors' analysis was not used. The sample lists 65,000 to 70,000 distinct CDR3 sequences, 11% occurring once. Regarding time point: pre-sensitization, week 0. Described treatment: therapeutic diphenylcyclopropenone sensitization with weekly scalp DPC. Investigators collected blood before applying each patch test.

The J gene is TRBJ2-7, the V gene TRBV28, with D hard to call. The clonotype was recovered from a woman aged 45-59 years with alopecia areata. Some clones in this sample may be carry-over from other donors' samples. The material sequenced was whole blood, taken in connection with sensitization to the hapten diphenylcyclopropenone (DPC). The CDR3 DNA follows: TGTGCCAGCAGTTTCGCCACCTACGAGCAGTACTTC. Translation: CASSFATYEQYF.